One sample yielded the 17 T cell receptor beta chains listed below, sequenced in a study of radiation and T cells in renal cell carcinoma. TCRdb's copy holds only in-frame clones and misses some; the assay was immunoSEQ multiplex PCR. The sample includes approximately 70,000 clones, 70% to 80% seen only once; the top ten take around 7%. Time point defined: blood 4 weeks post-SBRT, at nephrectomy. Regarding treatment: 15 Gy SBRT to primary tumor, nephrectomy 4 weeks later. Sequenced here: blood, sampled from a patient whose treatment included radiotherapy and nephrectomy. Every receptor here comes from a man aged 60 to 75 with renal cell carcinoma.

CDR3 loop: CASSLVGAMNTGELFF. In nucleotides, the CDR3 is TGTGCCAGCAGCTTAGTGGGGGCCATGAACACCGGGGAGCTGTTTTTT. The genes are TRBV7-2 and TRBJ2-2; tentative D call: TRBD1 (6 bases). V was shortened by 1 base and J by 1 base, with 10 bases between the two germline ends. The CDR3 consists of 16 residues. The V gene's germline CDR1 is SGHTA and CDR2 FQGNSA.

This chain joins TRBV15 and TRBJ1-3; a weak D match, TRBD1 (6 bases). Trimming took 1 base from V and 4 from J, leaving 11 bases between them. CDR3 length equals 15 residues. Germline V CDR1 and CDR2: LNHNV, YYDKDF (reference sequence). CDR3 loop: CATSRGGGLGNTIYF. The CDR3 region has the DNA TGTGCCACCAGCAGAGGAGGGGGGCTCGGAAACACCATATATTTT.

The chain uses TRBV7-2 and TRBJ2-5; D is possibly TRBD2 (6 bases). The CDR3 length is 15 residues. Germline CDR1 reads SGHTA; CDR2 reads FQGNSA. Trimming removed 2 bases from V and 5 bases from J, with 15 bases in between. CDR3 DNA: TGTGCCAGCAGCTTAAGTGGCAGCGGAGGGGAGACCCAGTACTTC. This gives the protein CASSLSGSGGETQYF.

The chain has TRBV30 and TRBJ1-3; D is ambiguous. This CDR3 comprises 15 residues. Germline V gene sequence: CDR1 GTSNPN, CDR2 SVGIG (reference sequence). Trimming took off 1 base at V and 0 bases at J, with 10 bases between the two ends. CDR3 sequence: CAWSGRDGSGNTIYF. The CDR3 DNA sequence: TGTGCCTGGAGTGGACGGGATGGCTCTGGAAACACCATATATTTT.

This chain links TRBV9 with TRBJ2-1; TRBD2 agrees at 7 bases. After removal of 0 bases from V and 0 bases from J, the junction contained 3 bases not matched to a gene. CDR1 SGDLS and CDR2 YYNGEE come from the germline V gene. This CDR3 spans 16 amino acids. The CDR3 DNA reads TGTGCCAGCAGCGTAGGCGGGGGAAGCTCCTACAATGAGCAGTTCTTC. This sequence encodes CASSVGGGSSYNEQFF.

The chain links TRBV4-3 to TRBJ1-2, with 8 bases identical to TRBD1. V lost 1 base and J lost 2; bases outside the gene matches: 6. This CDR3 has 16 residues. The germline CDR1 and CDR2 sequences are LGHNA and YSLEER. CDR3 residues: CASSQGTGIQNYGYTF. The CDR3, as DNA: TGCGCCAGCAGCCAAGGGACAGGGATTCAAAACTATGGCTACACCTTC.

This chain joins TRBV11-1 and TRBJ2-5; 13 positions agree with TRBD2. Germline V gene data show CDR1 as SGHAT and CDR2 as FQDESV (reference sequence). The CDR3 sequence is 15 residues long. V shed 4 bases, J shed 4 bases, and the junction held 3 bases outside the gene matches. CDR3 protein: CASSYGLAGAETQYF. The CDR3, as DNA: TGTGCCAGCAGCTACGGACTAGCGGGAGCAGAGACCCAGTACTTC. The whole variable domain, remainder taken from reference TRBV11-1 and TRBJ2-5, is EAEVAQSPRYKITEKSQAVAFWCDPISGHATLYWYRQILGQGPELLVQFQDESVVDDSQLPKDRFSAERLKGVDSTLKIQPAELGDSAMYLCASSYGLAGAETQYFGPGTRLLVL.

J is TRBJ2-3 and V is TRBV11-1; D ambiguous. The V and J ends lost 1 base and 1 base respectively, with 6 bases between them. Germline CDR1 and CDR2: SGHAT and FQDESV (reference sequence). The CDR3 length is 14 residues. As DNA, the CDR3 is TGTGCCAGCAGCTTAGATCGCGGCACAGATACGCAGTATTTT. Its translation: CASSLDRGTDTQYF.

The rearrangement uses TRBV6-1 and TRBJ2-7; perhaps TRBD2 as D (6 bases). The V gene lost 7 bases and the J gene lost 7 bases, with 17 bases spanning the gap. This CDR3 has 13 residues. Germline V gene sequence: CDR1 MNHNS, CDR2 SASEGT. CDR3 residues: CASNAGSLGEQYV. Here the CDR3 DNA reads TGTGCCAGCAACGCGGGATCCCTAGGGGAGCAGTACGTC.

The V call is TRBV7-9, the J call TRBJ1-2; D is perhaps TRBD1 (6 bases). The V end was cut by 2 bases, the J end by 6 bases, with 10 bases between. Germline V gene lookup returns CDR1 SEHNR and CDR2 FQNEAQ (reference sequence). This CDR3 spans 13 amino acids. The CDR3 loop reads CASSLWGANGYTF. The CDR3 region has the DNA TGTGCCAGCAGCTTATGGGGGGCGAATGGCTACACCTTC.

The chain couples TRBV7-2 to TRBJ2-2; no reliable D call. Germline V gene data show CDR1 as SGHTA and CDR2 as FQGNSA. V was clipped by 5 bases and J by 5 bases, with 12 bases between them. CDR3 size: 14 residues. Written as DNA, the CDR3 is TGTGCCAGCAGCCGCAACCTGGGGACCGGGGAGCTGTTTTTT. Translated, it gives CASSRNLGTGELFF.

The rearrangement uses TRBV7-9 and TRBJ2-5; 8 bases align to TRBD2. With 4 bases clipped from V and 5 bases from J, the junction kept 12 bases outside the gene matches. CDR1 is SEHNR and CDR2 is FQNEAQ in the germline V gene (reference sequence). CDR3 length: 16 residues. The CDR3 loop reads CASSSWGSGVAETQYF. Written as DNA, the CDR3 is TGTGCCAGCAGCTCCTGGGGTAGCGGGGTCGCTGAGACCCAGTACTTC.

V gene TRBV6-1 combines with J gene TRBJ2-2, with TRBD1 as a possible D gene (5 bases). Germline loops: CDR1 MNHNS, CDR2 SASEGT. The germline V and J ends were trimmed by 9 bases and 1 base, with 9 bases remaining between them. The CDR3 runs 13 residues. CDR3 amino acids: CASRQLNTGELFF. CDR3 in DNA: TGTGCCAGTAGACAGCTGAACACCGGGGAGCTGTTTTTT.

The chain has TRBV9 and TRBJ2-1, with D perhaps TRBD2 (5 bases). The CDR3 extends over 14 amino acids. The V end was cut by 7 bases, the J end by 8 bases, with 19 bases between. Germline CDR1 is SGDLS and CDR2 is YYNGEE. The CDR3 sequence is CASGVDLFQHEQFF. CDR3 DNA: TGTGCCAGCGGGGTGGACTTGTTCCAACATGAGCAGTTCTTC.

In its sample, this clone was seen a few times. The chain carries TRBV12-5 and TRBJ1-1; perhaps TRBD1 as D (5 bases). The germline gives CDR1 LGHNT, CDR2 FRNRAP. V dropped 5 bases and J dropped 2 bases, with 6 bases sitting between them. CDR3 size: 12 residues. The CDR3 nucleotides are TGTGCTAGTGGTGACAGAAACACTGAAGCTTTCTTT. Amino acids: CASGDRNTEAFF.

This clone came up once. V gene TRBV2 combines with J gene TRBJ2-7; 7 nucleotides line up with TRBD1. Germline loops: CDR1 SNHLY, CDR2 FYNNEI. There are 13 residues in the CDR3. With 1 base clipped from V and 5 bases from J, the junction kept 2 bases outside the gene matches. The CDR3 coding sequence is TGTGCCAGCAGTGAAGACAGGGGTCACGAGCAGTACTTC. Protein sequence: CASSEDRGHEQYF.

The J gene is TRBJ2-5, the V gene TRBV28; D possibly corresponds to TRBD2 (6 bases). This CDR3 contains 14 residues. V shed 9 bases and J shed 7 bases, with 21 bases lying between them. Germline CDR1 reads MDHEN; CDR2 reads SYDVKM. The CDR3 DNA follows: TGTGCCAGTAATGAAGTTCGGGTGGGGGGGACCCAGTACTTC. It yields the protein CASNEVRVGGTQYF. Variable domain in full (rest from reference TRBV28 and TRBJ2-5): DVKVTQSSRYLVKRTGEKVFLECVQDMDHENMFWYRQDPGLGLRLIYFSYDVKMKEKGDIPEGYSVSREKKERFSLILESASTNQTSMYLCASNEVRVGGTQYFGPGTRLLVL.